Given below is one T cell receptor beta chain in context. TCRdb's table, derived via immunoSEQ multiplex PCR, lists solely in-frame clones and lacks some. The table includes about 180,000 clones, roughly nine tenths detected once. V gave up 7 bases and J gave up 0 bases, with 10 bases separating them. This CDR3 has 14 residues. Germline CDR1 is MDHEN and CDR2 is SYDVKM. These data come from a study of control samples from healthy donors and cancer patients. The chain carries TRBV28 and TRBJ1-5; D gene ambiguous. Sequencing was carried out using blood. This sequence was found in a man under 40 in good health. CDR3 coding DNA: TGTGCCAGCACAGGCGTCTATAGCAATCAGCCCCAGCATTTT. It yields the protein CASTGVYSNQPQHF.